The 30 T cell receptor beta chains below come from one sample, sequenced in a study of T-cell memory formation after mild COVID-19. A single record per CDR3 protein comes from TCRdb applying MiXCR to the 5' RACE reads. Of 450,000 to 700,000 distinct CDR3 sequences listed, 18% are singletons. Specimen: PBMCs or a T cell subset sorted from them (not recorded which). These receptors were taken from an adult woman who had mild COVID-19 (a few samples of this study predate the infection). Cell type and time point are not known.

The CDR3 DNA reads TGTGCCAGCAGTTTAACGGTTACAGGCGCGATGGGTGGCTACACCTTC. Its translation: CASSLTVTGAMGGYTF. The chain has TRBV12-3 or TRBV12-4 and TRBJ1-2; possible D gene TRBD1, 5 bases. This CDR3 is built from 16 residues. Trimming took 2 bases from V and 7 from J, leaving 20 bases between them.

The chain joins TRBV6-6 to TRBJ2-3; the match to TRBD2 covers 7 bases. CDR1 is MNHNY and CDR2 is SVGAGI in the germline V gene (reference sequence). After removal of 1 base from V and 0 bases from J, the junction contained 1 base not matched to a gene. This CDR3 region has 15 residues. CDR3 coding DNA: TGTGCCAGCAGTTACTACGGGGGGAGCACAGATACGCAGTATTTT. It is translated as CASSYYGGSTDTQYF.

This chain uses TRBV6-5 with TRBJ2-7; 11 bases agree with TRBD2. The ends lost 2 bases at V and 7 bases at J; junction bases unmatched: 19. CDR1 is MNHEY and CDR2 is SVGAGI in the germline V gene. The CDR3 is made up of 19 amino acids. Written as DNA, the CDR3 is TGTGCCAGCAGTTACCTGACGGGCTCGGTTAGCGGGGGGGCATTAGAGCAGTACTTC. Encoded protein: CASSYLTGSVSGGALEQYF.

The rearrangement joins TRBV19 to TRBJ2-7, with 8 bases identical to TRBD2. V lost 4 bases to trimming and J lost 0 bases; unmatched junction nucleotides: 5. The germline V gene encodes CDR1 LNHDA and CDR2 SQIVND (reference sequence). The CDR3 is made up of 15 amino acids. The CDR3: CASSRLARPSYEQYF. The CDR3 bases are TGTGCCAGTAGTAGACTAGCGCGGCCCTCCTACGAGCAGTACTTC.

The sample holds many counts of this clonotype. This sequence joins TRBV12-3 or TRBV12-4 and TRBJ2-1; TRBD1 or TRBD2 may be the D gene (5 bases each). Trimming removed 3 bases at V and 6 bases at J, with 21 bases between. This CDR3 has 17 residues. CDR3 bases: TGTGCCAGCAGTTTGTACTTGCTTGGGGGTTCTAGCAATGAGCAGTTCTTC. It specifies CASSLYLLGGSSNEQFF.

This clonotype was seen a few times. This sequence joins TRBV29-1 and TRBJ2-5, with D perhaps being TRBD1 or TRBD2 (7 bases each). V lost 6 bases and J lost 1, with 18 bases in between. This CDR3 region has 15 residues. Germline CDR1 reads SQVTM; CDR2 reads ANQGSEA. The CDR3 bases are TGCAGCGTGGGGGAGGGGGCGCCAGTCCAAGAGACCCAGTACTTC. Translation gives CSVGEGAPVQETQYF.

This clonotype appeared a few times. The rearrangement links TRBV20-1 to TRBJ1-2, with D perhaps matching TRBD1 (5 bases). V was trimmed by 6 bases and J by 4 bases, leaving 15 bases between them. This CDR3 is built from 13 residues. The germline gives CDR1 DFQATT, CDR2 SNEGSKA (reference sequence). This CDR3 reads CSAPPPGTYGYTF. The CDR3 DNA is TGCAGTGCGCCCCCGCCAGGGACCTATGGCTACACCTTC.

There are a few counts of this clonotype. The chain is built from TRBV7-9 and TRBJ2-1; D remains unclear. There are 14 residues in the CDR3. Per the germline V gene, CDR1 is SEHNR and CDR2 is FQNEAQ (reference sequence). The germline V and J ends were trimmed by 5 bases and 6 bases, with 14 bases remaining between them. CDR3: CASSPPPWTNEQFF. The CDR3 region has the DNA TGTGCCAGCAGCCCCCCCCCGTGGACCAATGAGCAGTTCTTC.

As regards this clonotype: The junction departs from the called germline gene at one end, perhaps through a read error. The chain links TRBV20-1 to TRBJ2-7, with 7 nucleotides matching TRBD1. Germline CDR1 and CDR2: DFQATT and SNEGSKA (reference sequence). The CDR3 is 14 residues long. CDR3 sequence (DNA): TGCAGTGCAAGAGGACAGGTGCCCCTCCGCGAGCAGTACTTC. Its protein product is CSARGQVPLREQYF.

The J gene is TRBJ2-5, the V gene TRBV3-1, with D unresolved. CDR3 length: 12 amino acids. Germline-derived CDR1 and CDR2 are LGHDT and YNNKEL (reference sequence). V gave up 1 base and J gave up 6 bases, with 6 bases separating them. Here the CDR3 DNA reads TGTGCCAGCAGCCAAGTCGTTCAGACCCAGTACTTC. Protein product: CASSQVVQTQYF.

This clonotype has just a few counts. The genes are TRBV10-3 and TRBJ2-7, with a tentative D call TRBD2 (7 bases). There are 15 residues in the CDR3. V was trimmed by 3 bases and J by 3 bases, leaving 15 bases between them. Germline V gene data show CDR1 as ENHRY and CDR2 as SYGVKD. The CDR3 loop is CAISEGGRAYYEQYF. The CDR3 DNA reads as TGTGCCATCAGTGAAGGGGGGAGGGCTTACTACGAGCAGTACTTC.

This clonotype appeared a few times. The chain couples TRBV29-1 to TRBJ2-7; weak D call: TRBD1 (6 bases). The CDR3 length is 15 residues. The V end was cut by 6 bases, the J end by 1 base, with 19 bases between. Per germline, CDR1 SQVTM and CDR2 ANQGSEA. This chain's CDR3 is CSVDRSREGSYEQYF. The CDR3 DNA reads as TGCAGCGTCGACAGGAGCCGCGAAGGGTCCTACGAGCAGTACTTC.

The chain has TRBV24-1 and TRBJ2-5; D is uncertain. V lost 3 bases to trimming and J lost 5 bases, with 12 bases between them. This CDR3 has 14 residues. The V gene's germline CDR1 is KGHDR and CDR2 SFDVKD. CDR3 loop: CATSDPTPPETQYF. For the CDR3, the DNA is TGTGCCACCAGTGATCCTACTCCGCCGGAGACCCAGTACTTC.

CDR3 protein: CASTPRSTQYF. The DNA for the CDR3 is TGTGCCAGCACCCCTCGCAGTACGCAGTATTTT. The V call is TRBV7-2, the J call TRBJ2-3, with D uncertain. Trimming left V 7 bases short and J 8 bases short, with 10 bases between. The CDR3 extends over 11 amino acids. Germline values: CDR1 SGHTA, CDR2 FQGNSA.

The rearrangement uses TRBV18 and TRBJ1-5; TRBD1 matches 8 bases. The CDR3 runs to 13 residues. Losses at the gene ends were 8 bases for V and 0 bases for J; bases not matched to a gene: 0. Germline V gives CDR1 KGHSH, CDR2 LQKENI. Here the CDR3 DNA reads TGTGCCAGCACAGGGGGTAGCAATCAGCCCCAGCATTTT. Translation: CASTGGSNQPQHF.

In DNA, the CDR3 is TGTGCCAGCAGCTTGTCTCAGGCCTCTCGTACGCAGTATTTT. It specifies CASSLSQASRTQYF. The J gene is TRBJ2-3, the V gene TRBV5-6; D remains unclear. V lost 1 base and J 8 bases, leaving 14 bases between the germline ends. This CDR3 has 14 residues. CDR1 is SGHDT and CDR2 is YYEEEE in the germline V gene.

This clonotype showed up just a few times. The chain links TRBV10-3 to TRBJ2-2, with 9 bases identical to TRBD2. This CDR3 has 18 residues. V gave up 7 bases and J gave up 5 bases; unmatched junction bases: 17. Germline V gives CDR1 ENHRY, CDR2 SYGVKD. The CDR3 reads CAIKGGLAGPSGTGELFF. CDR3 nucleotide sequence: TGTGCCATCAAGGGAGGGCTAGCGGGACCCTCGGGGACCGGGGAGCTGTTTTTT.

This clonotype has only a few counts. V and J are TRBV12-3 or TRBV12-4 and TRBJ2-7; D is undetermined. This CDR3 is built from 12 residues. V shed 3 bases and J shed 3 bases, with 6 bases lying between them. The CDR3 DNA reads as TGTGCCAGCAGTTTCGACGGCTACGAGCAGTACTTC. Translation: CASSFDGYEQYF.

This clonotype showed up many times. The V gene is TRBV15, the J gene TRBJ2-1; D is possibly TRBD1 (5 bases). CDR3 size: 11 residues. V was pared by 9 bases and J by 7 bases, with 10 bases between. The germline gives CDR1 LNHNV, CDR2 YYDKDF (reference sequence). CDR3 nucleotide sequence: TGTGCCACAAGTGGGGCGAATGAGCAGTTCTTC. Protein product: CATSGANEQFF.

The CDR3 region has the DNA TGTGCCAGCAGCTTAGAGGGACGGCCCGGGGAGCTGTTTTTT. This encodes CASSLEGRPGELFF. The rearrangement links TRBV13 to TRBJ2-2, with D perhaps matching TRBD1 or TRBD2 (5 bases each). The CDR3 spans 14 residues. Germline V gives CDR1 PRHDT, CDR2 FYEKMQ (reference sequence). The germline V and J ends were trimmed by 1 base and 6 bases, with 9 bases remaining between them.

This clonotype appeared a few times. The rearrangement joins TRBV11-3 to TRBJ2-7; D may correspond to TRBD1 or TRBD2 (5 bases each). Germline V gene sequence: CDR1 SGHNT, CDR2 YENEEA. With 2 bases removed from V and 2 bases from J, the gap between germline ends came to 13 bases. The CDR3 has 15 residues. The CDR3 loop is CASSLSEGQTYEQYF. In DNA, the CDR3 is TGTGCCAGCAGCTTATCTGAGGGGCAGACCTACGAGCAGTACTTC.

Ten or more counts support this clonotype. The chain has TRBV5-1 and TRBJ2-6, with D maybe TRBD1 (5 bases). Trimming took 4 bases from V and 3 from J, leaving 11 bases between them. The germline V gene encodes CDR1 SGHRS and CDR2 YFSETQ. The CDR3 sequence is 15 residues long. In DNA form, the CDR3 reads TGCGCCAGCAGCCTAACAGGAGTTGGGGCCAACGTCCTGACTTTC. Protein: CASSLTGVGANVLTF.

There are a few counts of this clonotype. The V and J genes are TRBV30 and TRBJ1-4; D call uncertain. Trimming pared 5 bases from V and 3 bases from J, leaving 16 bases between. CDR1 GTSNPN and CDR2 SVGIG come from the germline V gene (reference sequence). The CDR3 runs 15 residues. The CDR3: CAWGNLEWANEKLFF. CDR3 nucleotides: TGTGCCTGGGGGAACCTAGAGTGGGCTAATGAAAAACTGTTTTTT.

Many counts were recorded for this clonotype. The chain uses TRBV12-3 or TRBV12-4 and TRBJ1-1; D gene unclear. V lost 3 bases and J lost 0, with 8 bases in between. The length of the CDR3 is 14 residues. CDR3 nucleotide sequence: TGTGCCAGCAGTTTGTTATCCCTGAACACTGAAGCTTTCTTT. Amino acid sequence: CASSLLSLNTEAFF.

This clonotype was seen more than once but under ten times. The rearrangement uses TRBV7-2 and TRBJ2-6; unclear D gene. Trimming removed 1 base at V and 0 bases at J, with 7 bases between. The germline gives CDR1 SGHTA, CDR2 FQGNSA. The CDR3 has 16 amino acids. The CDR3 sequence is CASSLGPYSGANVLTF. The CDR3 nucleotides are TGTGCCAGCAGCTTAGGACCCTACTCTGGGGCCAACGTCCTGACTTTC.

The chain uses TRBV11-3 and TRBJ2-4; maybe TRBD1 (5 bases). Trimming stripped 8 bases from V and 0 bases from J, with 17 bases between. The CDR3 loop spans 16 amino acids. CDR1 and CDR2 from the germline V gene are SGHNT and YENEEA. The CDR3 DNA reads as TGTGCCAGCGCCTCAAGGGGATTTTCAGCCAAAAACATTCAGTACTTC. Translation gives CASASRGFSAKNIQYF.

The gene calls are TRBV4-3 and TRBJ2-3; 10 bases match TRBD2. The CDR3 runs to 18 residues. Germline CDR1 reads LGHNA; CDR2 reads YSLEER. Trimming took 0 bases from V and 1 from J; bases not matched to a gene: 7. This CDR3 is CASSQDPLAGVGTDTQYF. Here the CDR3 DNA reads TGCGCCAGCAGCCAAGATCCGCTAGCGGGAGTTGGCACAGATACGCAGTATTTT.

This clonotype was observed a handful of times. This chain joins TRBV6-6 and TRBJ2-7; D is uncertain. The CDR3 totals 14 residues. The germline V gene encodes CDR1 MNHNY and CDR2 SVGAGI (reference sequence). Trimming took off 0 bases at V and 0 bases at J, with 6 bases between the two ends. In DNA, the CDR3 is TGTGCCAGCAGTTACTCCGACCGCTCCTACGAGCAGTACTTC. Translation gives CASSYSDRSYEQYF.

The CDR3 region is CASSLDSGPYNEQFF. In DNA form, the CDR3 reads TGTGCCAGCAGCTTAGACAGCGGGCCCTACAATGAGCAGTTCTTC. The chain links TRBV7-2 to TRBJ2-1; weak D call: TRBD2 (6 bases). V dropped 1 base and J dropped 2 bases, with 9 bases sitting between them. Germline V gene lookup returns CDR1 SGHTA and CDR2 FQGNSA. The CDR3 totals 15 residues.

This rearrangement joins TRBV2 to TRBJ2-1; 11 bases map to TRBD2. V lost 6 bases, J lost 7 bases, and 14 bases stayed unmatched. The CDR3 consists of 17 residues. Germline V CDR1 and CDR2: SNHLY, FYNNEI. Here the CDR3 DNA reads TGTGCCAGCAGCCCAAAGCGACTAGCGGGAATTCCGAATGAGCAGTTCTTC. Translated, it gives CASSPKRLAGIPNEQFF.